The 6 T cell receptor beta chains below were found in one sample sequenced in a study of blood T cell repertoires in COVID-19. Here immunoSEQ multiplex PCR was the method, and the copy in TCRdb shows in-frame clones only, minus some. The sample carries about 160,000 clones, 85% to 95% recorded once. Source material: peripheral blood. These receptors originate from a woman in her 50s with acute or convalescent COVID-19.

The CDR3 reads CASSKRWGGEQYF. In nucleotides, the CDR3 is TGTGCCAGCAGTAAAAGGTGGGGGGGGGAGCAGTACTTC. This chain uses TRBV28 with TRBJ2-7, with 7 bases lining up with TRBD2. Germline V lookup: CDR1 MDHEN, CDR2 SYDVKM. The CDR3 sequence is 13 residues long. With 5 bases clipped from V and 7 bases from J, the junction kept 8 bases outside the gene matches.

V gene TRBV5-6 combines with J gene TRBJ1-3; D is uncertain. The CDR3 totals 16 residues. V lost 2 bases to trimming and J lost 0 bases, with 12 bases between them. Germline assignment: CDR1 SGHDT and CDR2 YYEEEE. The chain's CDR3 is CASSLTWHRSGNTIYF. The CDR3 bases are TGTGCCAGCAGCTTAACATGGCATCGCTCTGGAAACACCATATATTTT.

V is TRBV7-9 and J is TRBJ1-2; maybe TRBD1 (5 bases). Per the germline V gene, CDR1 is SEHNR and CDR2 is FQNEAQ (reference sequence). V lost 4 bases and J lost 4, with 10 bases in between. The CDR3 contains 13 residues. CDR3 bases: TGTGCCAGCAGCTCGACAGTAGGCTATGGCTACACCTTC. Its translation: CASSSTVGYGYTF.

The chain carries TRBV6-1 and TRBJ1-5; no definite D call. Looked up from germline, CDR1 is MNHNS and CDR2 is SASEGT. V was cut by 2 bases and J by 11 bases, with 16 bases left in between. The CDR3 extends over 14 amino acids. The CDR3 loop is CASSETSGYGAQHF. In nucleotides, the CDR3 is TGTGCCAGCAGTGAAACCTCGGGTTACGGGGCCCAGCATTTT.

CDR3 in amino acids: CASSLRGSHEQYF. The CDR3 coding sequence is TGTGCCAGCAGCCTCAGGGGGTCGCACGAGCAGTACTTC. V usage is TRBV11-3 and J usage is TRBJ2-7, with 7 bases that match TRBD1. The CDR3 spans 13 residues. After removal of 5 bases from V and 5 bases from J, the junction contained 6 bases not matched to a gene. Germline V gene data show CDR1 as SGHNT and CDR2 as YENEEA.

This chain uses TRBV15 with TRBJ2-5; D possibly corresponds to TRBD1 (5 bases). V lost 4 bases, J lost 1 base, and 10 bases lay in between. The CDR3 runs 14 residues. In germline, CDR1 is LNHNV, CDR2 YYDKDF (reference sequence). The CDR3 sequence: CATSNWGFQETQYF. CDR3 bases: TGTGCCACCAGCAACTGGGGCTTCCAAGAGACCCAGTACTTC. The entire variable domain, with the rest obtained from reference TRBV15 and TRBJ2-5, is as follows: DAMVIQNPRYQVTQFGKPVTLSCSQTLNHNVMYWYQQKSSQAPKLLFHYYDKDFNNEADTPDNFQSRRPNTSFCFLDIRSPGLGDTAMYLCATSNWGFQETQYFGPGTRLLVL.